The 2 T cell receptor beta chains below come from one sample, sequenced in a study of blood T cell repertoires in COVID-19. TCRdb's copy holds only in-frame clones and misses some; the assay was immunoSEQ multiplex PCR. The data hold 190,000 or so clones, with around 80% observed a single time. Material: peripheral blood. These receptors originate from a human donor with acute or convalescent COVID-19. The donor label of this sample is uncertain.

The rearrangement uses TRBV18 and TRBJ1-1, with TRBD1 matching 9 bases. From germline, CDR1 is KGHSH and CDR2 LQKENI. The V gene end was trimmed by 2 bases and the J gene end by 2 bases; junction bases not matched to a gene: 3. The CDR3 is 15 amino acids. CDR3 sequence: CASSPIQGANTEAFF. The CDR3 DNA reads TGTGCCAGCTCACCAATACAGGGGGCCAACACTGAAGCTTTCTTT.

CDR3 loop: CASSYSGVSGANVLTF. The CDR3 DNA reads TGTGCCAGCAGTTATTCGGGGGTCTCTGGGGCCAACGTCCTGACTTTC. V gene TRBV6-6 combines with J gene TRBJ2-6; perhaps TRBD2 as D (6 bases). V lost 3 bases to trimming and J lost 0 bases, with 9 bases between them. The CDR3 has 16 residues. The germline V gene has CDR1 MNHNY and CDR2 SVGAGI (reference sequence).